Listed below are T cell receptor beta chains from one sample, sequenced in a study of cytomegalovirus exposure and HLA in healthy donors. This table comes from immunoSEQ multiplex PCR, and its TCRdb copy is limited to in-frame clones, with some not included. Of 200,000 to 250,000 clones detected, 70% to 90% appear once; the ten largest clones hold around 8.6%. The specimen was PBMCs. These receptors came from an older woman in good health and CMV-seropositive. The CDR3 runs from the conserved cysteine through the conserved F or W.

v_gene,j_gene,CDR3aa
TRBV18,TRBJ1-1,CASSPDRFAEAFF
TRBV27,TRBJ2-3,CASRASERMRTDTQYF
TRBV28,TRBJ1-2,CASSPPRQPNYGYTF
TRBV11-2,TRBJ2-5,CASSLQETQYF
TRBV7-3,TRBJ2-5,CASSLTSRETQYF
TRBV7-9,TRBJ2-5,CASSLALRTRGEETQYF
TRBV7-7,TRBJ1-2,CANPLVGCGTTLTGSYGYTF
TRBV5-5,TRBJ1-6,CASSSPGTGYNSPLHF
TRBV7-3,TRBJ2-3,CASSSTSGTYTDTQYF
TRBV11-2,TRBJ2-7,CASSFLKSSYEQYF
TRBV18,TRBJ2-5,CASSPPLSRSQETQYF
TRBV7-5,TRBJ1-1,CVRSQKKGQGNTEAFF
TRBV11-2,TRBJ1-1,CASSFGFPTGGTEAFF
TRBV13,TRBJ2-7,CASSSLGTSGRGGRSYEQYF
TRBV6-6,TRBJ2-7,CASRLRVEQYF
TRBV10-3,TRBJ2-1,CAISPTSTQTYNEQFF